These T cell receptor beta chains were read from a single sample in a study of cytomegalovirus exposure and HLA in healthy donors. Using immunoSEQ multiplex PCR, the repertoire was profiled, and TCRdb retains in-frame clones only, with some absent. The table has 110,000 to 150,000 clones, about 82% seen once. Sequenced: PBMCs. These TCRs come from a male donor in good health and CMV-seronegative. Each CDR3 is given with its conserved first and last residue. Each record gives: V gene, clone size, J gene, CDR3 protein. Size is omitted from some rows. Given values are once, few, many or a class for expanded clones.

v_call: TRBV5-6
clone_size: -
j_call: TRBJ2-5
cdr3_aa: CASSLGGRQETQYF

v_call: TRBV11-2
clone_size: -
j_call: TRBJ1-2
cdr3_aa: CASSPEGGGSYGYTF

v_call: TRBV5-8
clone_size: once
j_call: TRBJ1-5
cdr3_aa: CASSLDGVVSNQPQHF

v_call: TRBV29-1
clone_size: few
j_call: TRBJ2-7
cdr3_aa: CSVDTGGYEQYF

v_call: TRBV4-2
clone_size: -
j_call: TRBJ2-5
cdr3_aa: CASSQDNYVGARETQYF

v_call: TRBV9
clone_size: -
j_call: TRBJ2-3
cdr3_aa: CASAGVYDTQYF

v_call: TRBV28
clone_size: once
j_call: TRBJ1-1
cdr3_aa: CASSRTGGGSAFF

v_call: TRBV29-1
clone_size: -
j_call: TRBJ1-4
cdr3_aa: CSVSSATNEKLFF

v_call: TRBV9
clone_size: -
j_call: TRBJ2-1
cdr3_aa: CASSPGGANEQFF

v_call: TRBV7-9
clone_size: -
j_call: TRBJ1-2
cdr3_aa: CASSPRGGPPYGYTF

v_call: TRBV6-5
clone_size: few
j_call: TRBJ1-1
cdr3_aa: CASSGYRGTEAFF

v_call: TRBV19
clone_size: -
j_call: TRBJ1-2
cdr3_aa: CASSSSRDRPNYGYTF

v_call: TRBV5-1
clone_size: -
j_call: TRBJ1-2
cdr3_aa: CASSHPDTRGGYTF

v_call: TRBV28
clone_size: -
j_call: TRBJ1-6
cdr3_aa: CASHRESDSPLHF

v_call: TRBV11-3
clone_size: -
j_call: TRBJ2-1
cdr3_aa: CASSYRVGNEQFF

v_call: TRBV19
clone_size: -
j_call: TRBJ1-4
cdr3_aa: CASSIDWRDRRTSEKLFF

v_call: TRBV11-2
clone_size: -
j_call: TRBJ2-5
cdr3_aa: CASSRTLGTSGQETQYF

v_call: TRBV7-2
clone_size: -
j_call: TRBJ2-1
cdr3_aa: CASSSAPRIVGEQFF

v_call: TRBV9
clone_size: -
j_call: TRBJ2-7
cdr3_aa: CASSPHSGSLDEQYF

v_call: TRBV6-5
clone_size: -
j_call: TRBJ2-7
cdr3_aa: CASTPRTVVYEQYF

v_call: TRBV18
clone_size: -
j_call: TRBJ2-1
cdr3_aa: CASSPRGQVSYNEQFF

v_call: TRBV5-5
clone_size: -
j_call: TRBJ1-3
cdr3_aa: CASSLTGSGNTIYF

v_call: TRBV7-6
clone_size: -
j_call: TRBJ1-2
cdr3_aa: CASSSRTGLTNYGYTF

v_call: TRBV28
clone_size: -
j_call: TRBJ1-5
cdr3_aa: CASSRGKGIGNQPQHF

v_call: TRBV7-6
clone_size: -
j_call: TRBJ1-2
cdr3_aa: CASSTRTGGGGYTF

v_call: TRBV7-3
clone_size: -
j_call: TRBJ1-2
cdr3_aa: CASSTSDRGGVGYTF

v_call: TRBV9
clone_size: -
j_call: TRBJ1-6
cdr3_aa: CASSPQDTDNSPLHF

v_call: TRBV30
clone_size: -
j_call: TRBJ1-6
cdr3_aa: CAWRTGAYYNSPLHF

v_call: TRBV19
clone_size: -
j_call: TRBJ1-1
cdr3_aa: CASSIGGQGAGTEAFF

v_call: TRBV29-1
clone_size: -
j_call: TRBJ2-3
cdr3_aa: CSVEDGTSGQGLSDTQYF

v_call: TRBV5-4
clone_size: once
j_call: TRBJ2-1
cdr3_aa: CASSSTDRGPNEQFF

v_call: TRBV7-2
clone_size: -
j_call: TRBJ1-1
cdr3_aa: CASSRRQGMNTEAFF

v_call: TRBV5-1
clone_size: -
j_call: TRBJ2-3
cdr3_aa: CASSLGNRGWGTDTQYF

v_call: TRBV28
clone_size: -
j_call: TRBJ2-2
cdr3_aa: CASSLYGNTGELFF

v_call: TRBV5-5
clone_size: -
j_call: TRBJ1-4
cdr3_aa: CASSWDSSTNEKLFF

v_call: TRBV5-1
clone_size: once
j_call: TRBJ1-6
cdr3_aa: CASSFSGTGGSPLHF

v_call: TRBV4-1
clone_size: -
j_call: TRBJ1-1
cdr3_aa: CASSQQGMNTEAFF

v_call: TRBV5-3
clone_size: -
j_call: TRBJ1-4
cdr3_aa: CARSLVDLVREKLFF

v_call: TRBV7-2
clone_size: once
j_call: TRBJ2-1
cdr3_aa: CASSLVPGTVNEQFF

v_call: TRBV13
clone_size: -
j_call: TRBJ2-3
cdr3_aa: CASSGQRGSSTDTQYF

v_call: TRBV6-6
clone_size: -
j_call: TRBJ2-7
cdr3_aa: CASRTGQTYEQYF